This T cell receptor (beta chain) was profiled in a study of patients and donors after allogeneic stem cell transplantation. The CDR3 has 14 amino acids. Trimming removed 6 bases from V and 5 bases from J; junction bases left unmatched: 8. Per the germline V gene, CDR1 is MNHEY and CDR2 is SMNVEV (reference sequence). MiXCR was run by TCRdb on the RT-PCR reads, yielding one entry per CDR3 protein. The data hold roughly 880,000 distinct CDR3 sequences, with roughly 18% observed a single time. The sequenced sample was blood, either unsorted or a sorted T cell fraction (not recorded which). The chain recombines TRBV27 with TRBJ2-5, with 8 bases identical to TRBD1. The receptor's source is a human donor who was either an allogeneic HSCT recipient or a stem cell or donor lymphocyte infusion donor (not recorded which). It is not recorded whose cells these are; they may come from a transplant donor. As DNA, the CDR3 is TGTGCCAGCAGGGGGGACAGGTCTCGGGAGACCCAGTACTTC. Protein product: CASRGDRSRETQYF.